This entry lists 31 T cell receptor beta chains sequenced from one sample in a study of blood T cell repertoires in COVID-19. Clones were sequenced by immunoSEQ multiplex PCR, and TCRdb holds only the in-frame ones, with some missing. The table lists hundreds of thousands of clones, roughly 83% of them singletons. What was sequenced was peripheral blood. The receptors derive from a woman aged 70-85 years with active or convalescent COVID-19.

The chain carries TRBV5-4 and TRBJ2-1, with a weak D call TRBD2 (5 bases). The CDR3 length is 16 residues. Germline-derived CDR1 and CDR2 are SGHNT and YYREEE (reference sequence). The V and J ends lost 4 bases and 0 bases respectively, with 14 bases between them. CDR3 loop: CASSPWTGNSYNEQFF. Here the CDR3 DNA reads TGTGCCAGCAGCCCGTGGACTGGAAACTCCTACAATGAGCAGTTCTTC.

V gene TRBV14 combines with J gene TRBJ1-2, with D possibly TRBD1 on 6 matching bases. V lost 0 bases and J 8 bases, leaving 16 bases between the germline ends. CDR3 length: 15 amino acids. Germline V gene lookup returns CDR1 SGHDN and CDR2 FVKESK. CDR3: CASSQDILGQIGYTF. CDR3 DNA: TGTGCCAGCAGCCAAGACATACTGGGACAAATCGGCTACACCTTC.

J is TRBJ2-1 and V is TRBV2, with 11 bases lining up with TRBD2. The junction had 6 bases not matched to a gene; V was cut back by 6 bases and J by 5 bases. Germline CDR1 is SNHLY and CDR2 is FYNNEI. The CDR3 runs 15 residues. The CDR3 here is CASSQGLAENNEQFF. DNA of the CDR3: TGTGCCAGCAGCCAGGGACTAGCGGAAAACAATGAGCAGTTCTTC.

This clone came up once. The chain uses TRBV10-3 and TRBJ1-2, with a weak D call TRBD1 (6 bases). The CDR3 runs to 16 residues. The germline V gene encodes CDR1 ENHRY and CDR2 SYGVKD. V was shortened by 2 bases and J by 1 base, with 14 bases between the two germline ends. Here the CDR3 reads CAISETDRPNNYGYTF. For the CDR3, the DNA is TGTGCCATCAGTGAGACCGACAGGCCCAATAACTATGGCTACACCTTC.

This clone was found once. The genes are TRBV5-5 and TRBJ2-5, with a tentative D call TRBD2 (5 bases). The CDR3 is 13 amino acids. The V gene lost 2 bases and the J gene lost 5 bases, with 10 bases spanning the gap. Germline V gives CDR1 SGHKS, CDR2 YYEKEE (reference sequence). The CDR3 DNA sequence: TGTGCCAGCAGCTTAACTGGGGAGGAGACCCAGTACTTC. Translated: CASSLTGEETQYF.

The rearrangement joins TRBV19 to TRBJ1-6; TRBD1 matches at 8 bases. V was clipped by 1 base and J by 0 bases; unmatched bases: 2. The length of the CDR3 is 17 residues. Germline-derived CDR1 and CDR2 are LNHDA and SQIVND (reference sequence). CDR3 loop: CASSIGTGSSYNSPLHF. In DNA, the CDR3 is TGTGCCAGTAGTATAGGGACAGGGAGCTCCTATAATTCACCCCTCCACTTT.

The chain joins TRBV28 to TRBJ1-4; unclear D gene. There are 14 residues in the CDR3. Germline V lookup: CDR1 MDHEN, CDR2 SYDVKM. V lost 2 bases and J lost 7, with 11 bases in between. CDR3 DNA: TGTGCCAGCAGTTTAAGAGGGTTGGTTGAAAAACTGTTTTTT. It translates to CASSLRGLVEKLFF.

The chain carries TRBV6-5 and TRBJ1-1; no clear D. In germline, CDR1 is MNHEY, CDR2 SVGAGI. Trimming stripped 6 bases from V and 4 bases from J, with 15 bases between. CDR3 size: 14 residues. This CDR3 reads CASSPTYIATEAFF. The DNA of the CDR3 is TGTGCCAGCAGCCCGACTTATATCGCCACTGAAGCTTTCTTT.

The chain carries TRBV30 and TRBJ1-1; 10 bases align to TRBD1. CDR3 length: 15 residues. Germline V gives CDR1 GTSNPN, CDR2 SVGIG (reference sequence). Trimming cost V 6 bases and J 4 bases; bases outside gene matches: 11. The CDR3 bases are TGTGCCTGTAATAAGTGGGACAGGGGCGGCACTGAAGCTTTCTTT. This gives the protein CACNKWDRGGTEAFF. The full variable domain, with the rest looked up from reference TRBV30 and TRBJ1-1, is SQTIHQWPATLVQPVGSPLSLECTVEGTSNPNLYWYRQAAGRGLQLLFYSVGIGQISSEVPQNLSASRPQDRQFILSSKKLLLSDSGFYLCACNKWDRGGTEAFFGQGTRLTVV.

This clone occurred once. The chain couples TRBV7-2 to TRBJ1-5; TRBD1 might be the D (5 bases). With 5 bases removed from V and 5 bases from J, the gap between germline ends came to 10 bases. Germline lookup yields CDR1 SGHTA and CDR2 FQGNSA. This CDR3 has 13 residues. The CDR3 is CASSIQTDQPQHF. In nucleotides, the CDR3 is TGTGCCAGCAGCATCCAGACAGATCAGCCCCAGCATTTT.

This clone was recorded only once. V and J are TRBV30 and TRBJ2-6, with 7 positions matching TRBD1. In germline, CDR1 is GTSNPN, CDR2 SVGIG (reference sequence). CDR3 length: 17 residues. Trimming removed 2 bases from V and 1 base from J; junction bases left unmatched: 8. CDR3 in DNA: TGTGCCTGGAGTTACGGTCACAGGGGATCTGGGGCCAACGTCCTGACTTTC. Encoded protein: CAWSYGHRGSGANVLTF.

This sequence joins TRBV5-4 and TRBJ2-3, with 12 bases aligning to TRBD2. There are 16 residues in the CDR3. Trimming cost V 3 bases and J 1 base; bases outside gene matches: 3. Germline lookup yields CDR1 SGHNT and CDR2 YYREEE (reference sequence). CDR3 residues: CASSSWTSGGTDTQYF. Written as DNA, the CDR3 is TGTGCCAGCAGCTCGTGGACTAGCGGGGGCACAGATACGCAGTATTTT.

The chain recombines TRBV27 with TRBJ1-4; a weak D match, TRBD1 (6 bases). The CDR3 is 16 residues long. With 6 bases removed from V and 0 bases from J, the gap between germline ends came to 14 bases. Germline loops: CDR1 MNHEY, CDR2 SMNVEV (reference sequence). CDR3 DNA sequence: TGTGCCAGCAGCTCCAGGGGCTACACAACTAATGAAAAACTGTTTTTT. Its protein product is CASSSRGYTTNEKLFF.

The chain employs TRBV20-1 and TRBJ1-1, with a tentative D call TRBD1 (5 bases). Germline CDR1 and CDR2: DFQATT and SNEGSKA (reference sequence). V shed 5 bases and J shed 6 bases, with 10 bases lying between them. The CDR3 is 11 residues long. The CDR3 sequence is CSALWGSEAFF. CDR3 in DNA: TGCAGTGCTCTTTGGGGCTCTGAAGCTTTCTTT.

The gene calls are TRBV19 and TRBJ2-3; the D gene is possibly TRBD2 (5 bases). Germline V gives CDR1 LNHDA, CDR2 SQIVND (reference sequence). The V gene lost 4 bases and the J gene lost 5 bases, with 13 bases spanning the gap. CDR3 length equals 14 residues. Written as DNA, the CDR3 is TGTGCCAGTAGTAGAGCGGCGGGCAGAGATACGCAGTATTTT. It is translated as CASSRAAGRDTQYF.

V usage is TRBV27 and J usage is TRBJ2-1, with D perhaps TRBD2 (6 bases). The CDR3 totals 15 residues. V was cut by 2 bases and J by 4 bases, with 12 bases left in between. Germline V gene lookup returns CDR1 MNHEY and CDR2 SMNVEV (reference sequence). CDR3 in amino acids: CASSLVLAPYNEQFF. Here the CDR3 DNA reads TGTGCCAGCAGTTTAGTGCTAGCGCCATACAATGAGCAGTTCTTC.

The gene calls are TRBV7-8 and TRBJ1-1, with a possible D match to TRBD1 (6 bases). The CDR3 loop spans 14 amino acids. Looked up from germline, CDR1 is SGHVS and CDR2 is FQNEAQ. V dropped 5 bases and J dropped 3 bases, with 13 bases sitting between them. The DNA for the CDR3 is TGTGCCAGCAGCCAGTTCGAGGGGGACACTGAAGCTTTCTTT. It codes for CASSQFEGDTEAFF.

This clone has ten or more counts. The V gene is TRBV19, the J gene TRBJ1-6; no definite D call. Looked up from germline, CDR1 is LNHDA and CDR2 is SQIVND (reference sequence). This CDR3 has 15 amino acids. Trimming left V 11 bases short and J 6 bases short, with 20 bases between. The DNA for the CDR3 is TGTGCCGGAGGACCCAATACGGGGTTTAATTCACCCCTCCACTTT. Translating gives CAGGPNTGFNSPLHF.

The J gene is TRBJ1-2, the V gene TRBV10-3; 7 positions agree with TRBD1. The CDR3 consists of 13 residues. Germline V gives CDR1 ENHRY, CDR2 SYGVKD. Germline trimming cut 10 bases from V and 4 bases from J; bases unmatched to any gene: 9. The CDR3 is CATEDRRGYGYTF. The DNA of the CDR3 is TGTGCCACCGAGGACAGGCGGGGCTATGGCTACACCTTC.

The gene calls are TRBV9 and TRBJ2-3, with TRBD2 identical over 7 bases. V trimming: 0 bases; J trimming: 4 bases; junction bases outside the gene matches: 8. CDR3 length equals 16 residues. Looked up from germline, CDR1 is SGDLS and CDR2 is YYNGEE. The CDR3 spells CASSVGRDGGADTQYF. Here the CDR3 DNA reads TGTGCCAGCAGCGTAGGCCGGGATGGGGGGGCAGATACGCAGTATTTT.

The rearrangement joins TRBV12-3 or TRBV12-4 to TRBJ2-1; TRBD2 might be the D (5 bases). The CDR3 covers 12 residues. The V end was cut by 2 bases, the J end by 7 bases, with 6 bases between. CDR3 sequence (DNA): TGTGCCAGCAGTTTACCGGGGAATGAGCAGTTCTTC. It codes for CASSLPGNEQFF.

The chain has TRBV5-4 and TRBJ2-1; D not certain. Per the germline V gene, CDR1 is SGHNT and CDR2 is YYREEE (reference sequence). The V gene lost 4 bases and the J gene lost 1 base, with 12 bases spanning the gap. The length of the CDR3 is 15 residues. CDR3 amino acids: CASSLTPSSYNEQFF. CDR3 sequence (DNA): TGTGCCAGCAGCCTAACCCCCTCTTCCTACAATGAGCAGTTCTTC.

The gene calls are TRBV28 and TRBJ2-7, with TRBD2 matching over 14 bases. Germline CDR1 is MDHEN and CDR2 is SYDVKM. The CDR3 spans 15 residues. V was clipped by 7 bases and J by 6 bases; unmatched bases: 8. The CDR3 DNA reads as TGTGCCAGCACCAAGCCGGGGACTAGCGGGGGCGAGCAGTACTTC. Protein: CASTKPGTSGGEQYF.

This clone was detected once. This chain joins TRBV15 and TRBJ1-3, with D unclear. The V and J ends lost 0 bases and 8 bases respectively, with 14 bases between them. The CDR3 covers 15 residues. Germline V gene sequence: CDR1 LNHNV, CDR2 YYDKDF (reference sequence). The CDR3 region has the DNA TGTGCCACCAGCAGAGATACCCAGCCCGGGGACACCATATATTTT. This sequence encodes CATSRDTQPGDTIYF.

This clone was detected a few times. This rearrangement joins TRBV19 to TRBJ2-1; TRBD2 aligns across 8 bases. Germline-derived CDR1 and CDR2 are LNHDA and SQIVND (reference sequence). The CDR3 consists of 14 residues. J lost 13 bases, V lost 10 bases, and 18 bases had no gene match. The CDR3 is CATSSGTRSRSQFF. CDR3 nucleotides: TGTGCCACCTCTTCGGGGACTAGATCCAGATCACAGTTCTTC. The entire variable domain, with the rest obtained from reference TRBV19 and TRBJ2-1, is as follows: DGGITQSPKYLFRKEGQNVTLSCEQNLNHDAMYWYRQDPGQGLRLIYYSQIVNDFQKGDIAEGYSVSREKKESFPLTVTSAQKNPTAFYLCATSSGTRSRSQFFGPGTRLTVL.

The CDR3 here is CASSYRGYGELFF. The DNA for the CDR3 is TGTGCCAGCAGCTACAGGGGATACGGGGAGCTGTTTTTT. The chain uses TRBV7-2 and TRBJ2-2, with 7 bases matching TRBD1. The V segment lost 4 bases and the J segment 7 bases; nucleotides outside the gene matches: 3. Germline CDR1 is SGHTA and CDR2 is FQGNSA. The CDR3 has 13 residues. Variable domain in full (rest from reference TRBV7-2 and TRBJ2-2): GAGVSQSPSNKVTEKGKDVELRCDPISGHTALYWYRQSLGQGLEFLIYFQGNSAPDKSGLPSDRFSAERTGGSVSTLTIQRTQQEDSAVYLCASSYRGYGELFFGEGSRLTVL.

This clone appeared once. The chain combines TRBV2 with TRBJ1-2; D not resolved. This CDR3 is built from 11 residues. V was pared by 11 bases and J by 4 bases, with 11 bases between. Germline-derived CDR1 and CDR2 are SNHLY and FYNNEI. CDR3 region: CASQTGYGYTF. CDR3 sequence (DNA): TGTGCCTCACAGACCGGCTATGGCTACACCTTC.

The V call is TRBV5-5, the J call TRBJ2-7, with 8 bases aligning to TRBD1. The V gene end was trimmed by 4 bases and the J gene end by 0 bases; junction bases not matched to a gene: 6. The germline V gene has CDR1 SGHKS and CDR2 YYEKEE (reference sequence). This CDR3 has 15 amino acids. The CDR3 region has the DNA TGTGCCAGCAGCCAACGGACAGGGAGCTCCTACGAGCAGTACTTC. It encodes CASSQRTGSSYEQYF.

In its sample, this clone was seen once. The rearrangement links TRBV3-1 (or the pseudogene TRBV3-2) to TRBJ1-4; D not certain. CDR1 and CDR2 (germline): LGHDT, YNNKEL (reference sequence). This CDR3 has 13 amino acids. Deletions cut 1 base from V and 10 bases from J, with 10 bases between. The CDR3 DNA is TGTGCCAGCAGCCAAGGCGGTGGAGGAAAACTGTTTTTT. Its translation is CASSQGGGGKLFF.

The chain couples TRBV7-3 to TRBJ2-7; 10 bases match TRBD1. Looked up from germline, CDR1 is SGHTA and CDR2 is FQGTGA. The CDR3 totals 14 residues. With V trimmed by 5 bases and J by 7 bases, 8 bases remained unmatched. CDR3 protein: CASSPTGTGVEQYF. The CDR3 DNA reads TGTGCCAGCAGCCCTACCGGGACAGGGGTTGAGCAGTACTTC. Full variable domain (remainder filled in from reference TRBV7-3 and TRBJ2-7): GAGVSQTPSNKVTEKGKYVELRCDPISGHTALYWYRQSLGQGPEFLIYFQGTGAADDSGLPNDRFFAVRPEGSVSTLKIQRTERGDSAVYLCASSPTGTGVEQYFGPGTRLTVT.

The V and J genes are TRBV5-8 and TRBJ1-1; maybe TRBD1 (6 bases). V was clipped by 3 bases and J by 4 bases, with 10 bases between them. Per the germline V gene, CDR1 is SGHTS and CDR2 is YDEGEE. The CDR3 loop spans 13 amino acids. CDR3 residues: CASSYRAGTEAFF. Written as DNA, the CDR3 is TGTGCCAGCAGCTACAGGGCGGGCACTGAAGCTTTCTTT.